These 26 T cell receptor beta chains share one sample of origin, sequenced in a study of blood T cell repertoires in COVID-19. Profiling relied on immunoSEQ multiplex PCR, and the TCRdb table lists in-frame clones only, not all of them. The sample carries some 96,000 clones, roughly 90% recorded once. The sample was peripheral blood. These TCRs come from a man under 40 in a cohort sampled during active COVID-19.

The DNA for the CDR3 is TGTGCCAGCAGCCAAGATCAAGGGGGTGCCAGCACAGATACGCAGTATTTT. This translates into CASSQDQGGASTDTQYF. The chain carries TRBV3-1 (or the pseudogene TRBV3-2) and TRBJ2-3, with D tentatively TRBD1 (6 bases). The CDR3 loop spans 17 amino acids. V was pared by 0 bases and J by 0 bases, with 13 bases between. From germline, CDR1 is LGHDT and CDR2 YNNKEL (reference sequence).

The rearrangement joins TRBV5-4 to TRBJ1-1; D is perhaps TRBD1 (5 bases). The CDR3 has 13 amino acids. V shed 4 bases and J shed 2 bases, with 9 bases lying between them. The germline V gene has CDR1 SGHNT and CDR2 YYREEE (reference sequence). The DNA for the CDR3 is TGTGCCAGCAGCATAGACAGCAACACTGAAGCTTTCTTT. This gives the protein CASSIDSNTEAFF.

The chain uses TRBV30 and TRBJ2-5; 9 nucleotides match TRBD1. This CDR3 region has 12 residues. The germline CDR1 and CDR2 sequences are GTSNPN and SVGIG (reference sequence). J gave up 9 bases and V 1 base, and 3 bases lay outside the gene matches. The DNA of the CDR3 is TGTGCCTGGAGTGGACAGGGGGAGGCCCAGTACTTC. Amino acids: CAWSGQGEAQYF.

This rearrangement joins TRBV9 to TRBJ2-3; 8 nucleotides agree with TRBD1. The length of the CDR3 is 17 residues. In germline, CDR1 is SGDLS, CDR2 YYNGEE. V shed 0 bases and J 2 bases; nucleotides not matched to a gene: 8. CDR3: CASSVDQDRVLTDTQYF. The DNA for the CDR3 is TGTGCCAGCAGCGTAGATCAGGACAGGGTCCTCACAGATACGCAGTATTTT.

V is TRBV5-4 and J is TRBJ2-1; 7 bases map to TRBD1. From germline, CDR1 is SGHNT and CDR2 YYREEE (reference sequence). The CDR3 sequence is 13 residues long. V was pared by 0 bases and J by 7 bases, with 1 base of the junction left unmatched. The CDR3 spells CASSLGQGNEQFF. In DNA form, the CDR3 reads TGTGCCAGCAGCTTGGGACAGGGTAATGAGCAGTTCTTC.

The genes are TRBV2 and TRBJ2-1, with 9 bases lining up with TRBD1. Germline trimming cut 8 bases from V and 9 bases from J; bases unmatched to any gene: 8. The CDR3 has 13 residues. The germline CDR1 and CDR2 sequences are SNHLY and FYNNEI. The CDR3 nucleotides read TGTGCCAGCCGGGACAGGGAAATCTCTGAGCAGTTCTTC. It translates to CASRDREISEQFF.

This clone was seen only once. The V and J genes are TRBV6-6 and TRBJ2-7; tentative D call: TRBD1 (7 bases). Germline lookup yields CDR1 MNHNY and CDR2 SVGAGI (reference sequence). The CDR3 runs 15 residues. Trimming left V 5 bases short and J 4 bases short, with 18 bases between. CDR3 region: CASSPTRDSRYEQYF. CDR3 DNA sequence: TGTGCCAGCAGTCCTACGCGGGACAGCCGGTACGAGCAGTACTTC.

The chain combines TRBV6-1 with TRBJ2-1; TRBD2 matches 14 bases. J gave up 7 bases and V 2 bases, and 7 bases lay outside the gene matches. Germline values: CDR1 MNHNS, CDR2 SASEGT. The CDR3 is 17 residues long. The CDR3 region is CASSETQTSGGVNEQFF. The CDR3 nucleotides are TGTGCCAGCAGTGAAACCCAGACTAGCGGGGGGGTGAATGAGCAGTTCTTC.

The chain combines TRBV28 with TRBJ1-5; 7 nucleotides match TRBD1. The germline V gene has CDR1 MDHEN and CDR2 SYDVKM. Trimming took 4 bases from V and 1 from J; bases not matched to a gene: 13. The CDR3 is made up of 18 amino acids. In DNA, the CDR3 is TGTGCCAGCAGTTCCTCGACAGGGTGGAAGGCGAGCAATCAGCCCCAGCATTTT. The encoded protein is CASSSSTGWKASNQPQHF.

Written as DNA, the CDR3 is TGTGCCAGCAGCTCGGACAGTAGGGACGAGCAGTACTTC. This codes for CASSSDSRDEQYF. The chain recombines TRBV5-6 with TRBJ2-7; D perhaps matches TRBD1 (6 bases). Germline CDR1 SGHDT, CDR2 YYEEEE. V shed 3 bases and J shed 5 bases, with 12 bases lying between them. The CDR3 spans 13 residues. Together with reference TRBV5-6 and TRBJ2-7, the CDR3 gives the full variable domain: DAGVTQSPTHLIKTRGQQVTLRCSPKSGHDTVSWYQQALGQGPQFIFQYYEEEERQRGNFPDRFSGHQFPNYSSELNVNALLLGDSALYLCASSSDSRDEQYFGPGTRLTVT.

The rearrangement joins TRBV28 to TRBJ1-3, with 8 bases aligning to TRBD1. Looked up from germline, CDR1 is MDHEN and CDR2 is SYDVKM. The CDR3 runs to 14 residues. V trimming: 6 bases; J trimming: 1 base; junction bases outside the gene matches: 2. The CDR3 nucleotides are TGTGCCAGCAGAGGACAGGGTTCTGGAAACACCATATATTTT. This gives the protein CASRGQGSGNTIYF.

The chain is built from TRBV5-1 and TRBJ1-1; 9 bases fit TRBD1. Germline loops: CDR1 SGHRS, CDR2 YFSETQ. The CDR3 runs to 15 residues. The ends lost 4 bases at V and 0 bases at J; junction bases unmatched: 4. The CDR3 DNA follows: TGCGCCAGCAGCCCTGGGACAGGGATGAACACTGAAGCTTTCTTT. Amino acids: CASSPGTGMNTEAFF.

The chain employs TRBV7-9 and TRBJ1-1; D is perhaps TRBD1 (5 bases). The V gene's germline CDR1 is SEHNR and CDR2 FQNEAQ (reference sequence). The V end was cut by 4 bases, the J end by 8 bases, with 14 bases between. The CDR3 is made up of 13 amino acids. CDR3 residues: CASSSPEGREAFF. Written as DNA, the CDR3 is TGTGCCAGCAGCTCCCCTGAGGGGAGGGAAGCTTTCTTT.

The chain has TRBV7-9 and TRBJ2-7; 8 bases are a match to TRBD1. The germline gives CDR1 SEHNR, CDR2 FQNEAQ (reference sequence). Germline trimming cut 1 base from V and 2 bases from J; bases unmatched to any gene: 7. This CDR3 is built from 16 residues. In nucleotides, the CDR3 is TGTGCCAGCAGCTTAGGTCAGGGGGCGAGGGCCTACGAGCAGTACTTC. Amino acid sequence: CASSLGQGARAYEQYF.

This chain joins TRBV5-1 and TRBJ2-7, with a possible D match to TRBD1 (6 bases). V lost 4 bases to trimming and J lost 4 bases, with 15 bases between them. In germline, CDR1 is SGHRS, CDR2 YFSETQ. The CDR3 runs 14 residues. CDR3 in DNA: TGCGCCAGCAGCCCGGATCAGGGGACATACGAGCAGTACTTC. It is translated as CASSPDQGTYEQYF.

This chain connects TRBV11-2 to TRBJ2-7; TRBD1 aligns across 9 bases. Germline-derived CDR1 and CDR2 are SGHAT and FQNNGV. CDR3 length: 18 residues. The V segment lost 3 bases and the J segment 1 base; nucleotides outside the gene matches: 13. CDR3 coding DNA: TGTGCCAGCAGCTTTTCATCTACCGGGACAGGGATATCCTACGAGCAGTACTTC. It is translated as CASSFSSTGTGISYEQYF. Full variable domain (missing parts from reference TRBV11-2 and TRBJ2-7): EAGVAQSPRYKIIEKRQSVAFWCNPISGHATLYWYQQILGQGPKLLIQFQNNGVVDDSQLPKDRFSAERLKGVDSTLKIQPAKLEDSAVYLCASSFSSTGTGISYEQYFGPGTRLTVT.

This clone appeared a single time. V usage is TRBV11-3 and J usage is TRBJ1-1, with D hard to call. Trimming stripped 1 base from V and 7 bases from J, with 4 bases between. There are 11 residues in the CDR3. In germline, CDR1 is SGHNT, CDR2 YENEEA. This chain's CDR3 is CASSLGGEAFF. In DNA form, the CDR3 reads TGTGCCAGCAGCTTAGGCGGTGAAGCTTTCTTT.

The J gene is TRBJ1-1, the V gene TRBV6-2 or TRBV6-3, with TRBD1 identical over 10 bases. This CDR3 region has 16 residues. V was clipped by 2 bases and J by 3 bases; unmatched bases: 6. Germline lookup yields CDR1 MNHEY and CDR2 SVGEGT. This CDR3 reads CASSYGTGVLDTEAFF. Written as DNA, the CDR3 is TGTGCCAGCAGTTACGGGACAGGGGTCCTCGACACTGAAGCTTTCTTT.

This chain uses TRBV6-4 with TRBJ1-2; a possible D gene is TRBD1 (5 bases). The V end was cut by 2 bases, the J end by 8 bases, with 6 bases between. CDR3 length: 11 amino acids. The V gene's germline CDR1 is MRHNA and CDR2 SNTAGT. CDR3 nucleotide sequence: TGTGCCAGCAGTGACAGGGGAGGCTACACCTTC. Translation gives CASSDRGGYTF.

This clone was picked up a small number of times. The chain joins TRBV18 to TRBJ1-2, with 10 bases matching TRBD1. Germline assignment: CDR1 KGHSH and CDR2 LQKENI. Trimming cost V 6 bases and J 8 bases; bases outside gene matches: 18. The CDR3 has 17 residues. CDR3 protein: CASSGPGQGSKRSGYTF. CDR3 nucleotides: TGTGCCAGCTCGGGACCGGGACAGGGGTCTAAGAGGAGCGGCTACACCTTC.

This chain connects TRBV27 to TRBJ2-7, with D perhaps matching TRBD2 (6 bases). Germline V gene lookup returns CDR1 MNHEY and CDR2 SMNVEV (reference sequence). The V gene lost 2 bases and the J gene lost 2 bases, with 13 bases spanning the gap. The CDR3 contains 15 residues. The CDR3: CASSLGWGETYEQYF. In nucleotides, the CDR3 is TGTGCCAGCAGTTTAGGGTGGGGGGAGACCTACGAGCAGTACTTC.

The genes are TRBV7-9 and TRBJ1-4; D is undetermined. Trimming left V 5 bases short and J 9 bases short, with 13 bases between. Looked up from germline, CDR1 is SEHNR and CDR2 is FQNEAQ (reference sequence). This CDR3 has 13 residues. CDR3 nucleotide sequence: TGTGCCAGCAGCAAGATCGGTACCAAAAAACTGTTTTTT. Translated, it gives CASSKIGTKKLFF.

The chain links TRBV27 to TRBJ1-1; D remains unclear. V shed 6 bases and J shed 4 bases, with 15 bases lying between them. The length of the CDR3 is 14 residues. CDR1 is MNHEY, CDR2 SMNVEV, per germline (reference sequence). The CDR3 nucleotides read TGTGCCAGCAGCCTTAACTGGCGGGTCACTGAAGCTTTCTTT. Translated: CASSLNWRVTEAFF.

The V call is TRBV6-6, the J call TRBJ2-5; D may be TRBD2 (6 bases). V dropped 5 bases and J dropped 6 bases, with 16 bases sitting between them. Germline V gene data show CDR1 as MNHNY and CDR2 as SVGAGI (reference sequence). The length of the CDR3 is 14 residues. DNA of the CDR3: TGTGCCAGCAGTCCCAGGGAGGCCATCCAGACCCAGTACTTC. Protein sequence: CASSPREAIQTQYF.

V gene TRBV28 combines with J gene TRBJ1-5; D is possibly TRBD1 (6 bases). The CDR3 extends over 17 amino acids. Germline CDR1 and CDR2: MDHEN and SYDVKM. The ends were cut back, 8 bases at V and 0 bases at J, with 20 bases in the middle. CDR3 bases: TGTGCCAGCGGACGGGACATCTTTTTTTATAGCAATCAGCCCCAGCATTTT. Its translation: CASGRDIFFYSNQPQHF.

The chain joins TRBV11-2 to TRBJ2-1, with a possible D match to TRBD1 (6 bases). The CDR3 spans 16 residues. Germline V gene lookup returns CDR1 SGHAT and CDR2 FQNNGV. Trimming took 5 bases from V and 0 from J, leaving 14 bases between them. The CDR3 loop is CASSARQDSSYNEQFF. The CDR3 DNA reads as TGTGCCAGCAGCGCCCGACAGGATAGCTCCTACAATGAGCAGTTCTTC.